This TCR beta chain came from a study of a mutant IDH1 vaccine in newly diagnosed glioma. Study in general: Beginning 4-6 weeks after radiotherapy alone, or with temozolomide cycles, vaccination took place. Study results and limitations: The vaccine induced immune responses, and these occurred in 80% to 95% of patients.

As for this clone: Its antigen is not identified. A junction boundary mismatches the germline segment, possibly from a read error.

The method was immunoSEQ multiplex PCR; TCRdb's version includes in-frame clones alone and lacks a portion of them. The sample has approximately 110,000 clones, 90% seen once. Time point: week 11, during vaccination. The content of each vaccine dose was 300 ug of mutant IDH1 20-mer peptide, and topical imiquimod accompanied it. Newly diagnosed WHO grade 3 or 4 IDH1-mutant, ATRX-lost astrocytomas were identified in the donors. This CDR3 is 14 amino acids long. Looked up from germline, CDR1 is SGHRS and CDR2 is YFSETQ. The sample was PBMCs, taken from a glioma patient whose treatment included an IDH1 peptide vaccine. The sequence was obtained from a woman between 45 and 60 years old with glioma. The chain employs TRBV5-1 and TRBJ2-1; 9 bases align to TRBD1. CDR3 amino acids: CASCLGQGINEQFF. For the CDR3, the DNA is TGCGCCAGCTGCTTGGGACAGGGTATTAATGAGCAGTTCTTC.